The 30 T cell receptor beta chains presented below share a single source sample, sequenced in a study of cytomegalovirus exposure and HLA in healthy donors. Only in-frame clones appear in the TCRdb table, and some are missing; sequencing was by immunoSEQ multiplex PCR. The table includes some 72,000 clones, almost 97% detected once. What was sequenced was PBMCs. Receptors originate from a man aged 18 to 35 in good health and CMV-seropositive.

This rearrangement joins TRBV7-6 to TRBJ1-4, with a tentative D call TRBD1 (6 bases). The V and J ends lost 1 base and 0 bases respectively, with 21 bases between them. The CDR3 extends over 20 amino acids. Germline CDR1 and CDR2: SGHVS and FNYEAQ. In nucleotides, the CDR3 is TGTGCCAGCAGCTTAGTCGCCAGGCGGGGGCCCCCAACAACTAATGAAAAACTGTTTTTT. Encoded protein: CASSLVARRGPPTTNEKLFF.

This chain links TRBV10-1 with TRBJ2-7, with TRBD2 matching over 7 bases. The CDR3 extends over 16 amino acids. Germline lookup yields CDR1 WNHNN and CDR2 SYGVQD (reference sequence). With 2 bases clipped from V and 2 bases from J, the junction kept 9 bases outside the gene matches. CDR3 nucleotides: TGCGCCAGCAGTGAGAAGCGGATGGGAGGGGCCTACGAGCAGTACTTC. It codes for CASSEKRMGGAYEQYF.

This chain connects TRBV11-2 to TRBJ2-1; D not resolved. Germline CDR1 is SGHAT and CDR2 is FQNNGV. Trimming pared 2 bases from V and 1 base from J, leaving 9 bases between. The CDR3 sequence is 15 residues long. CDR3 sequence (DNA): TGTGCCAGCAGCTTATGGAGAGGATCCTACAATGAGCAGTTCTTC. Translation: CASSLWRGSYNEQFF.

The chain joins TRBV28 to TRBJ1-2, with D possibly TRBD1 on 6 matching bases. The V end was cut by 2 bases, the J end by 4 bases, with 11 bases between. CDR1 MDHEN and CDR2 SYDVKM come from the germline V gene. This CDR3 comprises 14 residues. The CDR3: CASSLSGTTYGYTF. The CDR3 DNA follows: TGTGCCAGCAGTTTAAGTGGGACAACCTATGGCTACACCTTC.

This clone was counted a single time. The DNA of the CDR3 is TGCGCCAGCAGCTTGGTCGAGACTGACAATGAGCAGTTCTTC. Protein: CASSLVETDNEQFF. V gene TRBV5-1 combines with J gene TRBJ2-1; unclear D gene. Trimming took 0 bases from V and 5 from J, leaving 9 bases between them. The CDR3 is 14 residues long. Germline V gives CDR1 SGHRS, CDR2 YFSETQ.

J is TRBJ2-7 and V is TRBV27, with D maybe TRBD2 (6 bases). The CDR3 contains 14 residues. The germline V gene has CDR1 MNHEY and CDR2 SMNVEV (reference sequence). The ends were cut back, 5 bases at V and 0 bases at J, with 11 bases in the middle. CDR3 coding DNA: TGTGCCAGCAGTAGTGGGCGGGGCTCCTACGAGCAGTACTTC. Translating it yields CASSSGRGSYEQYF.

This chain joins TRBV28 and TRBJ1-3, with D maybe TRBD1 (5 bases). Between the trimmed V and J ends, which lost 6 bases and 0 bases, there was a span of 12 bases. Germline V gives CDR1 MDHEN, CDR2 SYDVKM. The CDR3 is 15 amino acids. DNA for the CDR3: TGTGCCAGCAGGGGGGGGGATCGCTCTGGAAACACCATATATTTT. Translated, it gives CASRGGDRSGNTIYF.

CDR3 DNA sequence: TGTGCCAGCAGCCAAGAGGGCTTGAAGCGCACAGATACGCAGTATTTT. Amino acid sequence: CASSQEGLKRTDTQYF. The genes are TRBV4-2 and TRBJ2-3; no clear D gene. Per germline, CDR1 LGHNA and CDR2 YNFKEQ. Trimming left V 0 bases short and J 1 base short, with 11 bases between. This CDR3 comprises 16 residues.

V and J are TRBV27 and TRBJ2-7, with TRBD2 matching over 9 bases. The V segment lost 6 bases and the J segment 5 bases; nucleotides outside the gene matches: 11. CDR1 and CDR2 from the germline V gene are MNHEY and SMNVEV (reference sequence). The CDR3 sequence is 15 residues long. The CDR3 here is CASSPPAGGPNEQYF. The CDR3 nucleotides read TGTGCCAGCAGCCCCCCCGCGGGAGGGCCCAACGAGCAGTACTTC.

In DNA, the CDR3 is TGCGCCAGCAGCTTAGGGAAGGGGCTAGCGGGAAGAGAGACCCAGTACTTC. As protein: CASSLGKGLAGRETQYF. The gene calls are TRBV5-1 and TRBJ2-5; 9 positions agree with TRBD2. With V trimmed by 2 bases and J by 4 bases, 12 bases remained unmatched. The CDR3 contains 17 residues. CDR1 and CDR2 from the germline V gene are SGHRS and YFSETQ.

The V call is TRBV2, the J call TRBJ2-1; no reliable D call. In germline, CDR1 is SNHLY, CDR2 FYNNEI. Trimming cost V 10 bases and J 8 bases, with 12 bases left between them. The CDR3 is made up of 11 amino acids. The CDR3 DNA sequence: TGTGCCACCGCGCGTCGAGATGAGCAGTTCTTC. Protein sequence: CATARRDEQFF.

The chain uses TRBV4-1 and TRBJ2-1; TRBD2 matches at 7 bases. The germline V gene encodes CDR1 MGHRA and CDR2 YSYEKL. The CDR3 has 16 residues. Losses at the gene ends were 0 bases for V and 3 bases for J; bases not matched to a gene: 5. The CDR3: CASSQDMASGYNEQFF. The DNA of the CDR3 is TGCGCCAGCAGCCAAGATATGGCTAGCGGCTACAATGAGCAGTTCTTC.

The J gene is TRBJ2-3, the V gene TRBV21-1; TRBD2, the table's D call, was not compared with the DNA. TRBV21-1 is listed as a pseudogene. The CDR3 contains 17 residues. CDR3 residues: CASSHLITGIEVDTQYF. The CDR3 DNA follows: TGTGCCAGCAGCCACCTTATAACGGGGATCGAGGTAGATACGCAGTATTTT.

The chain employs TRBV4-1 and TRBJ2-7; tentative D call: TRBD2 (6 bases). Per the germline V gene, CDR1 is MGHRA and CDR2 is YSYEKL. Trimming removed 3 bases from V and 5 bases from J, with 14 bases in between. CDR3 size: 14 residues. CDR3 in DNA: TGCGCCAGCAGCCAGGTACTAGCAGCCAACGAGCAGTACTTC. It is translated as CASSQVLAANEQYF.

CDR3 protein: CASSNPGGTSWDTQYF. DNA for the CDR3: TGTGCCAGCTCCAATCCGGGAGGGACTAGCTGGGATACGCAGTATTTT. The genes are TRBV18 and TRBJ2-3, with TRBD2 matching over 9 bases. From germline, CDR1 is KGHSH and CDR2 LQKENI. This CDR3 is 16 amino acids long. J gave up 6 bases and V 6 bases, and 13 bases lay outside the gene matches.

The chain links TRBV11-2 to TRBJ1-3; D ambiguous. Trimming shortened V by 0 bases and J by 5 bases, and 11 bases separated the two germline ends. CDR3 length: 15 residues. Germline-derived CDR1 and CDR2 are SGHAT and FQNNGV. CDR3 in amino acids: CASSLDGVPRNTIYF. The CDR3 region has the DNA TGTGCCAGCAGCTTAGACGGGGTCCCTCGAAACACCATATATTTT.

This chain connects TRBV23-1 to TRBJ1-1; 9 bases line up with TRBD1. TRBV23-1 has ORF status, its function being uncertain. The CDR3 is 20 residues long. Trimming removed 0 bases from V and 1 base from J; junction bases left unmatched: 15. Here the CDR3 DNA reads TGCGCCAGCAGTCAATCGGGGCTAAAGATCAAACAGGGGGCGAACACTGAAGCTTTCTTT. This sequence encodes CASSQSGLKIKQGANTEAFF.

A few counts support this clone. This rearrangement joins TRBV25-1 to TRBJ2-1; TRBD1 matches at 8 bases. The V gene's germline CDR1 is MGHDK and CDR2 SYGVNS. CDR3 length: 16 residues. The V gene end was trimmed by 3 bases and the J gene end by 6 bases; junction bases not matched to a gene: 10. Written as DNA, the CDR3 is TGTGCCAGCAGTGATACCGGGACAGGATGGGGCAATGAGCAGTTCTTC. Its protein is CASSDTGTGWGNEQFF.

CDR3 amino acids: CASSYTGTGSEETQYF. The CDR3 DNA sequence: TGTGCCAGCAGTTACACCGGAACAGGGTCTGAAGAGACCCAGTACTTC. This chain connects TRBV6-6 to TRBJ2-5; maybe TRBD1 (6 bases). The CDR3 spans 16 residues. Deletions cut 2 bases from V and 3 bases from J, with 16 bases between. CDR1 is MNHNY and CDR2 is SVGAGI in the germline V gene (reference sequence).

V and J are TRBV9 and TRBJ2-7; maybe TRBD1 (6 bases). The CDR3 consists of 13 residues. With 3 bases removed from V and 1 base from J, the gap between germline ends came to 8 bases. Per the germline V gene, CDR1 is SGDLS and CDR2 is YYNGEE. In nucleotides, the CDR3 is TGTGCCAGCAGCGCCGGACAGTCCTACGAGCAGTACTTC. Amino acids: CASSAGQSYEQYF.

This chain joins TRBV19 and TRBJ1-5, with D tentatively TRBD1 (5 bases). Germline V gene data show CDR1 as LNHDA and CDR2 as SQIVND (reference sequence). V gave up 8 bases and J gave up 0 bases, with 20 bases separating them. This CDR3 spans 17 amino acids. CDR3 nucleotides: TGTGCCAGTCTGGGGACTCGGGGCAGGGATAGCAATCAGCCCCAGCATTTT. It translates to CASLGTRGRDSNQPQHF.

The CDR3 bases are TGTGCCAGCAGCGGTATCGGGGAACAGCCCCAGCATTTT. This gives the protein CASSGIGEQPQHF. The chain uses TRBV9 and TRBJ1-5; the D is unclear. Germline values: CDR1 SGDLS, CDR2 YYNGEE. This CDR3 comprises 13 residues. The ends were cut back, 3 bases at V and 7 bases at J, with 11 bases in the middle. Drawing the rest from reference TRBV9 and TRBJ1-5, the complete variable domain is DSGVTQTPKHLITATGQRVTLRCSPRSGDLSVYWYQQSLDQGLQFLIQYYNGEERAKGNILERFSAQQFPDLHSELNLSSLELGDSALYFCASSGIGEQPQHFGDGTRLSIL.

The gene calls are TRBV6-6 and TRBJ1-2; 9 bases align to TRBD1. The CDR3 sequence is 14 residues long. V trimming: 6 bases; J trimming: 5 bases; junction bases outside the gene matches: 7. Germline V lookup: CDR1 MNHNY, CDR2 SVGAGI (reference sequence). CDR3 residues: CASSPGTGLYGYTF. The CDR3 DNA follows: TGTGCCAGCAGCCCCGGGACAGGGTTATATGGCTACACCTTC.

V is TRBV6-1 and J is TRBJ2-3, with D tentatively TRBD1 (5 bases). Trimming pared 8 bases from V and 3 bases from J, leaving 15 bases between. CDR1 MNHNS and CDR2 SASEGT come from the germline V gene. This CDR3 is built from 14 residues. This CDR3 reads CASPQGSLTDTQYF. As DNA, the CDR3 is TGTGCCAGCCCGCAGGGTTCCCTGACAGATACGCAGTATTTT.

This chain links TRBV27 with TRBJ1-2; D gene unclear. Per the germline V gene, CDR1 is MNHEY and CDR2 is SMNVEV (reference sequence). Trimming cost V 7 bases and J 7 bases, with 13 bases left between them. CDR3 length: 12 amino acids. CDR3 nucleotides: TGTGCCAGCACCTCGGGTGTGGGTGGCTACACCTTC. This codes for CASTSGVGGYTF.

The genes are TRBV21-1 and TRBJ2-7; no DNA check was done on the table's D call, TRBD1. TRBV21-1 is flagged as a pseudogene. The CDR3 is made up of 16 amino acids. CDR3 in amino acids: CASSKSRQGSSYEQYF. In nucleotides, the CDR3 is TGTGCCAGCAGCAAATCTCGGCAGGGTAGCTCCTACGAGCAGTACTTC.

J is TRBJ1-1 and V is TRBV28; D call uncertain. Trimming left V 4 bases short and J 1 base short, with 4 bases between. The CDR3 is 12 residues long. In germline, CDR1 is MDHEN, CDR2 SYDVKM. The CDR3 protein is CASSSGNTEAFF. The CDR3 DNA reads as TGTGCCAGCAGTTCGGGGAACACTGAAGCTTTCTTT.

This chain joins TRBV13 and TRBJ2-2, with D possibly being TRBD1 (5 bases). V lost 5 bases to trimming and J lost 4 bases, with 20 bases between them. CDR3 length: 17 amino acids. Germline lookup yields CDR1 PRHDT and CDR2 FYEKMQ (reference sequence). The CDR3 DNA reads as TGTGCCAGCAGCCCCCAGACAGCATTAGTGGGCACCGGGGAGCTGTTTTTT. Translated: CASSPQTALVGTGELFF. The whole variable domain, remainder taken from reference TRBV13 and TRBJ2-2, is AAGVIQSPRHLIKEKRETATLKCYPIPRHDTVYWYQQGPGQDPQFLISFYEKMQSDKGSIPDRFSAQQFSDYHSELNMSSLELGDSALYFCASSPQTALVGTGELFFGEGSRLTVL.

The chain carries TRBV29-1 and TRBJ1-2, with D hard to call. The CDR3 contains 11 residues. The germline V gene encodes CDR1 SQVTM and CDR2 ANQGSEA. Trimming left V 4 bases short and J 6 bases short, with 9 bases between. DNA for the CDR3: TGCAGCGTTGGCGGCTCTGATGGCTACACCTTC. As protein: CSVGGSDGYTF.

This clone showed up just once. The rearrangement uses TRBV15 and TRBJ2-5; 8 positions agree with TRBD1. With 6 bases clipped from V and 6 bases from J, the junction kept 6 bases outside the gene matches. There are 13 residues in the CDR3. Germline V gives CDR1 LNHNV, CDR2 YYDKDF (reference sequence). The CDR3 DNA sequence: TGTGCCACCAGTCGACAGGGGAAGCAGACCCAGTACTTC. Protein sequence: CATSRQGKQTQYF. Full variable domain (missing parts from reference TRBV15 and TRBJ2-5): DAMVIQNPRYQVTQFGKPVTLSCSQTLNHNVMYWYQQKSSQAPKLLFHYYDKDFNNEADTPDNFQSRRPNTSFCFLDIRSPGLGDTAMYLCATSRQGKQTQYFGPGTRLLVL.